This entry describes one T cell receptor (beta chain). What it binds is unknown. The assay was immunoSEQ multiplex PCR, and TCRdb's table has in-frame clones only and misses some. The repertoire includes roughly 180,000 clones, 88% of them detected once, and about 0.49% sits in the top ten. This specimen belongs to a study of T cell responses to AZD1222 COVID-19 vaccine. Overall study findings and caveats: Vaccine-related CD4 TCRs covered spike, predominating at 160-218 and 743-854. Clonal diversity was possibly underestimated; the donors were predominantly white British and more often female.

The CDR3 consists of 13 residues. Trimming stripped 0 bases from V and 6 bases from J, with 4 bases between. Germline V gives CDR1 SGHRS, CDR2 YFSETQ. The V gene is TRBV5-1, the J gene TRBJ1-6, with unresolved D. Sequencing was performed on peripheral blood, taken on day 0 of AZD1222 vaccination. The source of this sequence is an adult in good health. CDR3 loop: CASSLEFNSPLHF. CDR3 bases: TGCGCCAGCAGCTTGGAGTTTAATTCACCCCTCCACTTT. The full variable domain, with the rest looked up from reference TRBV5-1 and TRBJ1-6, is KAGVTQTPRYLIKTRGQQVTLSCSPISGHRSVSWYQQTPGQGLQFLFEYFSETQRNKGNFPGRFSGRQFSNSRSEMNVSTLELGDSALYLCASSLEFNSPLHFGNGTRLTVT.